Detailed here is one TCR beta chain. These data come from a study of blood T cell repertoires in COVID-19. Study details: Both acute and convalescent COVID-19 samples were obtained from the United States, Italy and Spain.

Clones were read by immunoSEQ multiplex PCR, and TCRdb kept only the in-frame ones, dropping some. The data contain approximately 280,000 clones, over 85% of them singletons. Ages ranged from roughly 18 to 100 years, with residence in about 24 US areas. Clinical history as reported by participants underpinned cohort assignment. Recovery meant two consecutive negative NP/OP PCR tests, professional clearance, or resolved symptoms. The receptor's source is a woman aged 60-75 years who had recovered from COVID-19. Sequencing input: PBMCs or T cells enriched from blood (not recorded which).

The CDR3 loop is CSASVVDYGYTF. CDR3 in DNA: TGCAGTGCTAGTGTAGTGGACTATGGCTACACCTTC. This rearrangement joins TRBV20-1 to TRBJ1-2; D remains unclear. This CDR3 spans 12 amino acids. V lost 3 bases, J lost 3 bases, and 8 bases lay in between. Per the germline V gene, CDR1 is DFQATT and CDR2 is SNEGSKA (reference sequence).